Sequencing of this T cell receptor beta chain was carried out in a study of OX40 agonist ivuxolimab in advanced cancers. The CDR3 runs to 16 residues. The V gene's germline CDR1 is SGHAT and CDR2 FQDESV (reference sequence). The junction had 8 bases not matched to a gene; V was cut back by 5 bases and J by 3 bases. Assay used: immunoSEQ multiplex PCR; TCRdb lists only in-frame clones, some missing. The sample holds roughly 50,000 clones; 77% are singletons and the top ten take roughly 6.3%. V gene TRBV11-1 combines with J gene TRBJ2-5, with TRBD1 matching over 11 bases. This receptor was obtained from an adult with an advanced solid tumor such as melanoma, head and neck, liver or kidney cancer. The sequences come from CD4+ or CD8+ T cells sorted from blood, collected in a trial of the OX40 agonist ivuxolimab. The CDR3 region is CASSLKGQGAKETQYF. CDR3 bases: TGTGCCAGCAGCCTGAAAGGACAGGGGGCTAAAGAGACCCAGTACTTC. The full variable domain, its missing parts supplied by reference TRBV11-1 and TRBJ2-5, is EAEVAQSPRYKITEKSQAVAFWCDPISGHATLYWYRQILGQGPELLVQFQDESVVDDSQLPKDRFSAERLKGVDSTLKIQPAELGDSAMYLCASSLKGQGAKETQYFGPGTRLLVL.